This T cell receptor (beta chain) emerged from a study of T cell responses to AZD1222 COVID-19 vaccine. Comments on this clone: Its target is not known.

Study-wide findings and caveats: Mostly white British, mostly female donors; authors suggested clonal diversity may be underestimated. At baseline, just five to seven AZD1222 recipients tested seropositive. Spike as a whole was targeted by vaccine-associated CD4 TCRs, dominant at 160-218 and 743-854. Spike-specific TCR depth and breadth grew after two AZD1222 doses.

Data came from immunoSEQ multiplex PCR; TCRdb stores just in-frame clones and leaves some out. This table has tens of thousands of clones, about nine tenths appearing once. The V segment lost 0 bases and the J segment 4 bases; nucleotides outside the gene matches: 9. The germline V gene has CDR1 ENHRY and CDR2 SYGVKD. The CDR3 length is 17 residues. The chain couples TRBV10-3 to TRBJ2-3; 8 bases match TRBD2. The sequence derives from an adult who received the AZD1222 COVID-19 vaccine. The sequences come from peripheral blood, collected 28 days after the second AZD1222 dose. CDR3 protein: CAISESGQRGRADTQYF. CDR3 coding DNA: TGTGCCATCAGTGAGTCAGGGCAGCGGGGGAGGGCAGATACGCAGTATTTT.